This T cell receptor (beta chain) appears in the sequencing data of a study of shared T cell receptors in the human thymus. Clones were sequenced by immunoSEQ multiplex PCR, and TCRdb holds only the in-frame ones, with some missing. Altogether 550,000 to 800,000 clones are present, 70% to 90% being singletons, with the ten largest covering approximately 0.01%. These data also featured in a second study, about human thymus T cells. From that report: Thymic and blood repertoires appeared to carry a bias in their V and J gene usage.

The source of this sequence is a girl in the first two years of life with a congenital heart defect. The material sequenced was thymocytes.

The CDR3 here is CASSLIPVAGTDTQYF. Here the CDR3 DNA reads TGCGCCAGCAGCTTGATTCCGGTAGCGGGCACAGATACGCAGTATTTT. The rearrangement uses TRBV5-1 and TRBJ2-3; the D gene is possibly TRBD2 (6 bases). This CDR3 contains 16 residues. The ends were cut back, 1 base at V and 1 base at J, with 13 bases in the middle. Germline V gives CDR1 SGHRS, CDR2 YFSETQ. Full variable domain (rest looked up from reference TRBV5-1 and TRBJ2-3): KAGVTQTPRYLIKTRGQQVTLSCSPISGHRSVSWYQQTPGQGLQFLFEYFSETQRNKGNFPGRFSGRQFSNSRSEMNVSTLELGDSALYLCASSLIPVAGTDTQYFGPGTRLTVL.